This T cell receptor (beta chain) was identified during a study of cytomegalovirus exposure and HLA in healthy donors. Study information: A later analysis reported the same platform for the 110 or so validation repertoires and the roughly 700 first-cohort repertoires. Study-level findings and limits: The dataset shows that most TCR sequences were rare, while some public TCRs occurred in many donors. The listing of roughly 160 TCR beta chains classed them as cytomegalovirus-associated. According to a subsequent analysis, TCR clusters identified in the first cohort showed a tendency to co-occur across the approximately 120 validation repertoires.

Trimming at V came to 2 bases and at J to 5 bases, leaving 6 bases not matched to a gene. Germline V CDR1 and CDR2: SNHLY, FYNNEI. The CDR3 is made up of 15 amino acids. Data came from immunoSEQ multiplex PCR; TCRdb stores just in-frame clones and leaves some out. The data show over 150,000 clones, around nine tenths seen once. As to this clone: What it binds is not known.

The chain has TRBV2 and TRBJ2-1; TRBD2 aligns across 7 bases. Sample: PBMCs. The receptor was derived from a man aged 18 to 30 in good health and CMV-seropositive. DNA for the CDR3: TGTGCCAGCAGTGAAATCGGGCTAGCGGACAATGAGCAGTTCTTC. It yields the protein CASSEIGLADNEQFF.